Following are 31 T cell receptor beta chains from one sample sequenced in a study of Graves' ophthalmopathy and Graves' hyperthyroidism. RNA transcripts yielded amplified TCR beta CDR3 regions. In the first round, RT-PCR was carried out with HTBI primers, and a multiplex PCR formed the second round. TCRdb re-called the multiplex PCR reads through MiXCR, storing one row per CDR3 protein. The sample lists some 47,000 distinct CDR3 sequences, around 48% occurring once. The sample consisted of peripheral blood. These receptors came from an adult man with Graves' ophthalmopathy.

In its sample, this clonotype was seen once. This rearrangement joins TRBV19 to TRBJ2-1; 9 bases align to TRBD2. After removal of 5 bases from V and 10 bases from J, the junction contained 9 bases not matched to a gene. Germline V gene data show CDR1 as LNHDA and CDR2 as SQIVND (reference sequence). This CDR3 is built from 14 residues. CDR3 nucleotide sequence: TGTGCCAGTAGTTCCCCGGGACTAGCAAGGGAGCAGTTCTTC. Its protein product is CASSSPGLAREQFF.

The chain couples TRBV5-1 to TRBJ1-3, with D maybe TRBD1 (6 bases). CDR1 and CDR2 from the germline V gene are SGHRS and YFSETQ. V lost 0 bases and J 4 bases, leaving 14 bases between the germline ends. This CDR3 contains 16 residues. CDR3 sequence (DNA): TGCGCCAGCAGCTTGGAGCCAGGGGTTACAGGAAACACCATATATTTT. It codes for CASSLEPGVTGNTIYF. Combining the CDR3 with reference TRBV5-1 and TRBJ1-3 gives the whole variable domain KAGVTQTPRYLIKTRGQQVTLSCSPISGHRSVSWYQQTPGQGLQFLFEYFSETQRNKGNFPGRFSGRQFSNSRSEMNVSTLELGDSALYLCASSLEPGVTGNTIYFGEGSWLTVV.

This clonotype was found many times. The chain recombines TRBV5-6 with TRBJ2-5; 11 bases are a match to TRBD2. After removal of 3 bases from V and 2 bases from J, the junction contained 3 bases not matched to a gene. Looked up from germline, CDR1 is SGHDT and CDR2 is YYEEEE. The CDR3 spans 15 residues. Here the CDR3 DNA reads TGTGCCAGCAGCTCGGGACTAGCGGAACAAGAGACCCAGTACTTC. Its protein is CASSSGLAEQETQYF.

Remarks on this clonotype: This is likely a read error, given that the CDR3 carries no conserved phenylalanine or tryptophan at its end. It is unclear where the CDR3 begins or ends on the DNA, so no DNA is shown, and the CDR3 is as TCRdb lists it. The chain has TRBV12-3 or TRBV12-4 and TRBJ2-5; the table names TRBD1, a call not compared with the DNA. The CDR3 comprises 8 residues, both ends counted. The CDR3 sequence is CASSYRAE.

This clonotype came up many times. The chain carries TRBV9 and TRBJ2-1; 8 positions match TRBD2. V lost 3 bases, J lost 6 bases, and 5 bases stayed unmatched. From germline, CDR1 is SGDLS and CDR2 YYNGEE. The CDR3 has 14 amino acids. The CDR3 nucleotides read TGTGCCAGCAGCGCCGGGACTAGAGGCAATGAGCAGTTCTTC. This codes for CASSAGTRGNEQFF.

At least ten counts were recorded for this clonotype. The chain combines TRBV12-3 or TRBV12-4 with TRBJ2-2; 10 bases match TRBD1. After removal of 6 bases from V and 6 bases from J, the junction contained 7 bases not matched to a gene. The CDR3 extends over 15 amino acids. DNA of the CDR3: TGTGCCAGCAGCCAGGGACAGGGGTTCCCCGGGGAGCTGTTTTTT. Translation gives CASSQGQGFPGELFF.

Remarks on this clonotype: At one end the junction does not follow the germline gene, possibly because of a read error. The CDR3, as DNA: TGTACCAGCAGCCATAGGACGCGTTTCACTGAAGCTTTCTTT. It codes for CTSSHRTRFTEAFF. The chain links TRBV11-2 to TRBJ1-1; D gene uncertain. CDR3 size: 14 residues. Germline-derived CDR1 and CDR2 are SGHAT and FQNNGV.

About this clonotype itself: A junction boundary mismatches the germline segment, possibly from a read error. The V gene is TRBV5-6, the J gene TRBJ1-3, with unresolved D. The CDR3 runs to 16 residues. Germline CDR1 is SGHDT and CDR2 is YYEEEE. The CDR3 sequence: CASSLFVGSTGSTIYF. Here the CDR3 DNA reads TGTGCCAGCAGCTTGTTTGTGGGATCAACGGGAAGCACCATATATTTT.

This clonotype was seen repeatedly, ten times or more. J is TRBJ2-1 and V is TRBV6-6; the match to TRBD1 covers 7 bases. This CDR3 comprises 14 residues. In germline, CDR1 is MNHNY, CDR2 SVGAGI (reference sequence). The ends lost 2 bases at V and 7 bases at J; junction bases unmatched: 5. Here the CDR3 DNA reads TGTGCCAGCAGTTACGACGACAGGGTTAATGAGCAGTTCTTC. The encoded protein is CASSYDDRVNEQFF.

This clonotype was counted many times. The chain recombines TRBV6-5 with TRBJ1-1, with D perhaps TRBD1 (5 bases). This CDR3 has 11 residues. Trimming stripped 9 bases from V and 4 bases from J, with 9 bases between. Germline-derived CDR1 and CDR2 are MNHEY and SVGAGI. The CDR3 DNA reads TGTGCCAGGGGGGGGGGCACTGAAGCTTTCTTT. This encodes CARGGGTEAFF.

In its sample, this clonotype was seen many times. DNA of the CDR3: TGCGCCAGCAGCCCGGACAGGGAGAACTACGAGCAGTACTTC. This translates into CASSPDRENYEQYF. The genes are TRBV4-1 and TRBJ2-7; the match to TRBD1 covers 8 bases. J gave up 3 bases and V 4 bases, and 5 bases lay outside the gene matches. The CDR3 has 14 amino acids. Per germline, CDR1 MGHRA and CDR2 YSYEKL.

Many counts were recorded for this clonotype. The chain has TRBV6-6 and TRBJ1-2, with 12 bases matching TRBD1. V dropped 2 bases and J dropped 3; count of bases not matched to a gene: 1. In germline, CDR1 is MNHNY, CDR2 SVGAGI (reference sequence). The CDR3 loop spans 15 amino acids. The CDR3 loop reads CASSYGTGGDYGYTF. CDR3 DNA sequence: TGTGCCAGCAGTTACGGGACAGGGGGCGACTATGGCTACACCTTC.

Comment on this clonotype: A much larger clone differs from this one at a single base, so this may be a read error. This is likely a read error, given that the CDR3 carries no conserved phenylalanine or tryptophan at its end. The V and J genes are TRBV25-1 and TRBJ1-4; possibly TRBD1 for D (5 bases). The CDR3 is 15 amino acids. V was clipped by 4 bases and J by 4 bases, with 13 bases between them. The germline V gene encodes CDR1 MGHDK and CDR2 SYGVNS. DNA for the CDR3: TGTGCCAGCAGTGGCGGGGGAGTGGGTAATGAAAAACTGTTTCTT. Its translation is CASSGGGVGNEKLFL.

This clonotype was detected ten times or more. The chain's CDR3 is CASSKRQGSTDTQYF. CDR3 DNA sequence: TGTGCCAGCAGTAAAAGACAGGGAAGCACAGATACGCAGTATTTT. This chain connects TRBV12-3 or TRBV12-4 to TRBJ2-3; the match to TRBD1 covers 7 bases. With V trimmed by 5 bases and J by 0 bases, 5 bases remained unmatched. This CDR3 comprises 15 residues.

This clonotype was counted once. A much larger clone lies one base from this, so it may be a read error. Because it lacks the conserved phenylalanine or tryptophan at the end, this CDR3 is likely a read error. The chain joins TRBV12-3 or TRBV12-4 to TRBJ2-1; 14 bases are shared with TRBD2. This CDR3 comprises 20 residues. The junction had 15 bases not matched to a gene; V was cut back by 5 bases and J by 3 bases. The CDR3 reads CASSRTPGLAGEGGYNEQFL. The CDR3 DNA sequence: TGTGCCAGCAGTCGTACTCCGGGACTAGCGGGAGAGGGGGGCTACAATGAGCAGTTCCTC.

The chain links TRBV6-4 to TRBJ2-1; 9 nucleotides match TRBD2. Trimming cost V 2 bases and J 9 bases; bases outside gene matches: 20. CDR3 length: 19 residues. CDR1 and CDR2 (germline): MRHNA, SNTAGT. DNA for the CDR3: TGTGCCAGCAGTGACGCCCCCTTGGCGGGGGGGCGTCTGGGTGGTGAGCAGTTCTTC. Encoded protein: CASSDAPLAGGRLGGEQFF.

The chain links TRBV9 to TRBJ2-6; no reliable D call. CDR1 and CDR2 (germline): SGDLS, YYNGEE. V shed 0 bases and J shed 4 bases, with 5 bases lying between them. This CDR3 region has 14 residues. The CDR3 loop reads CASSVGSGANVLTF. CDR3 nucleotides: TGTGCCAGCAGCGTAGGCTCAGGGGCCAACGTCCTGACTTTC.

The table lists this clonotype with a count of one. An end of the junction differs from the germline gene, which may be a read error. The chain links TRBV25-1 to TRBJ1-6, with 7 bases aligning to TRBD1. Germline CDR1 and CDR2: MGHDK and SYGVNS. The CDR3 has 13 residues. The CDR3 is CASSRAGGSSLQF. For the CDR3, the DNA is TGTGCCAGCAGTAGGGCAGGGGGTTCATCCCTCCAATTT.

Concerning this clonotype: Since no conserved phenylalanine or tryptophan closes the CDR3, a read error is the likely cause. No DNA is shown, since the ends of the CDR3 on it are uncertain; the CDR3 is the one TCRdb lists. The chain recombines TRBV7-3 with TRBJ2-5; the D call in the table, TRBD1, was not verified against the DNA. The CDR3 comprises 14 residues, both ends counted. Germline V gene sequence: CDR1 SGHTA, CDR2 FQGTGA. CDR3 residues: CASSFSGRVKRPST.

This clonotype was detected only once. A much bigger clone sits one base away, suggesting this may be a read error. V and J are TRBV3-1 and TRBJ2-3; D is possibly TRBD2 (6 bases). Germline-derived CDR1 and CDR2 are LGHDT and YNNKEL (reference sequence). Trimming pared 4 bases from V and 6 bases from J, leaving 14 bases between. The CDR3 has 14 amino acids. CDR3 coding DNA: TGTGCCAGCAGCCCTCAAGTGGGGAGGGATACGCAGTATTTT. Encoded protein: CASSPQVGRDTQYF.

As concerns this clonotype: The junction differs from germline at one of its ends, possibly a read error. DNA for the CDR3: TGTGCCAGCAGCCAGATGGACAGGGGACGGACTCCTTTT. Translated: CASSQMDRGRTPF. The chain carries TRBV14 and TRBJ1-3, with TRBD1 matching over 9 bases. Germline CDR1 SGHDN, CDR2 FVKESK. The CDR3 contains 13 residues.

The table lists this clonotype with many counts. The chain recombines TRBV7-9 with TRBJ1-4, with no clear D. V lost 2 bases to trimming and J lost 8 bases, with 15 bases between them. Germline V lookup: CDR1 SEHNR, CDR2 FQNEAQ (reference sequence). The CDR3 has 15 amino acids. This CDR3 is CASSLSAVASEKLFF. The CDR3 DNA reads as TGTGCCAGCAGCTTAAGCGCAGTGGCAAGCGAAAAACTGTTTTTT. The whole variable domain, filled in from reference TRBV7-9 and TRBJ1-4, reads DTGVSQNPRHKITKRGQNVTFRCDPISEHNRLYWYRQTLGQGPEFLTYFQNEAQLEKSRLLSDRFSAERPKGSFSTLEIQRTEQGDSAMYLCASSLSAVASEKLFFGSGTQLSVL.

This clonotype was counted many times. V usage is TRBV12-3 or TRBV12-4 and J usage is TRBJ2-5; 7 nucleotides line up with TRBD1. The J segment lost 5 bases and the V segment lost 4 bases, leaving 7 bases of the junction unmatched. This CDR3 spans 14 amino acids. The CDR3 sequence is CASSSLQGHETQYF. CDR3 sequence (DNA): TGTGCCAGCAGTTCGCTACAGGGGCACGAGACCCAGTACTTC.

Many counts were recorded for this clonotype. Just one base apart from a much larger clone, this may be a read error. The conserved phenylalanine or tryptophan normally closing the CDR3 is absent here, so this likely arose from a read error. The V and J genes are TRBV9 and TRBJ2-3; no clear D. V was clipped by 2 bases and J by 2 bases, with 6 bases between them. The CDR3 covers 13 residues. Germline CDR1 and CDR2: SGDLS and YYNGEE. The CDR3 DNA is TGTGCCAGCAGCGTCCTTCTCACAGATACGCAGTATCTT. The encoded protein is CASSVLLTDTQYL.

The rearrangement links TRBV3-1 to TRBJ2-5; D unclear. V lost 2 bases, J lost 4 bases, and 8 bases lay in between. The CDR3 sequence is 13 residues long. Per the germline V gene, CDR1 is LGHDT and CDR2 is YNNKEL (reference sequence). The CDR3 reads CASSQRELETQYF. The CDR3 DNA follows: TGTGCCAGCAGCCAACGTGAACTAGAGACCCAGTACTTC.

The chain couples TRBV7-9 to TRBJ2-7; 9 bases fit TRBD1. In germline, CDR1 is SEHNR, CDR2 FQNEAQ (reference sequence). V lost 4 bases, J lost 3 bases, and 4 bases stayed unmatched. The CDR3 runs 14 residues. In nucleotides, the CDR3 is TGTGCCAGCAGCTCCGGGGACAGGGTCTACGAGCAGTACTTC. Its translation: CASSSGDRVYEQYF. Variable domain in full (rest from reference TRBV7-9 and TRBJ2-7): DTGVSQNPRHKITKRGQNVTFRCDPISEHNRLYWYRQTLGQGPEFLTYFQNEAQLEKSRLLSDRFSAERPKGSFSTLEIQRTEQGDSAMYLCASSSGDRVYEQYFGPGTRLTVT.

The V gene is TRBV5-6, the J gene TRBJ2-7, with 9 bases fitting TRBD1. Germline values: CDR1 SGHDT, CDR2 YYEEEE. The V gene end was trimmed by 3 bases and the J gene end by 3 bases; junction bases not matched to a gene: 4. This CDR3 comprises 14 residues. CDR3 nucleotide sequence: TGTGCCAGCAGCTCCATGACAGGGGGCTACGAGCAGTACTTC. Amino acid sequence: CASSSMTGGYEQYF. Supplemented by reference TRBV5-6 and TRBJ2-7, the full variable domain reads DAGVTQSPTHLIKTRGQQVTLRCSPKSGHDTVSWYQQALGQGPQFIFQYYEEEERQRGNFPDRFSGHQFPNYSSELNVNALLLGDSALYLCASSSMTGGYEQYFGPGTRLTVT.

This clonotype was observed at least ten times. The V call is TRBV6-1, the J call TRBJ2-7; the match to TRBD1 covers 8 bases. The junction had 13 bases not matched to a gene; V was cut back by 4 bases and J by 2 bases. Germline V gene lookup returns CDR1 MNHNS and CDR2 SASEGT. The CDR3 has 17 amino acids. The CDR3 nucleotides read TGTGCCAGCAGTGTAAGGACAGGGAGTATGGTTGCCTACGAGCAGTACTTC. Translation: CASSVRTGSMVAYEQYF.

A note on this clonotype: In this CDR3 the conserved last residue, phenylalanine or tryptophan, is missing, so a read error is likely. The chain links TRBV20-1 to TRBJ2-3; D gene unclear. Germline V CDR1 and CDR2: DFQATT, SNEGSKA (reference sequence). This CDR3 is built from 14 residues. Trimming pared 1 base from V and 5 bases from J, leaving 13 bases between. CDR3 bases: TGCAGTGCTAGAGCCCCCCCTTTGGAAGATACGCAGTATATT. It codes for CSARAPPLEDTQYI.

There are many counts of this clonotype. The chain links TRBV6-1 to TRBJ1-6, with a tentative D call TRBD1 (5 bases). Trimming took 3 bases from V and 7 from J, leaving 13 bases between them. The germline gives CDR1 MNHNS, CDR2 SASEGT. This CDR3 region has 15 residues. The CDR3 loop is CASSDVGARNSPLHF. The CDR3 DNA reads as TGTGCCAGCAGTGATGTCGGGGCGAGGAATTCACCCCTCCACTTT.

This chain joins TRBV20-1 and TRBJ1-5; TRBD1 might be the D (5 bases). The CDR3 has 14 residues. Trimming took off 6 bases at V and 2 bases at J, with 14 bases between the two ends. Germline loops: CDR1 DFQATT, CDR2 SNEGSKA (reference sequence). As DNA, the CDR3 is TGCAGTGCCGAAAGGGGCAGTCGCAATCAGCCCCAGCATTTT. It encodes CSAERGSRNQPQHF.